Here is one T cell receptor beta chain with its context. This entry belongs to a study of blood T cell repertoires in COVID-19. In the study overall: Both acute and convalescent COVID-19 samples were obtained from the United States, Italy and Spain. Sources were T cells, B-cell-depleted T cells, or PBMCs; the material itself was cDNA or gDNA.

The length of the CDR3 is 17 residues. J lost 2 bases, V lost 6 bases, and 15 bases had no gene match. CDR1 and CDR2 from the germline V gene are GTSNPN and SVGIG (reference sequence). Authors' processing steps: By means of reference gene primer amplification, nucleated cell counts were estimated. Repertoires were generated with immunoSEQ multiplex PCR, while TCRdb's copy carries only in-frame clones and drops some. V, J and clone size are those of that table, while D and trimming were read from the DNA. The sample comprises roughly 70,000 clones, about four fifths of which are singletons, and about 14% rests with the top ten.

Sequencing used peripheral blood. This clonotype originated in a human donor in a cohort sampled during active COVID-19. The rearrangement uses TRBV30 and TRBJ2-7; 11 nucleotides line up with TRBD2. The CDR3 coding sequence is TGTGCCTGCACGGGCCCCGCGGGGACTAGCGGACCCTACGAGCAGTACTTC. Its protein product is CACTGPAGTSGPYEQYF.